This T cell receptor (beta chain) was recorded in a study of blood T cell repertoires in COVID-19. Study details: Sites across the United States, Italy and Spain contributed samples from acute and convalescent COVID-19.

The CDR3 has 14 residues. The germline V gene encodes CDR1 MNHEY and CDR2 SMNVEV (reference sequence). The trim removed 2 bases at V and 5 bases at J, leaving 2 bases unmatched. Source study methods: From reference gene primer amplification, estimates of nucleated cell counts were derived. TCRdb's copy holds only in-frame clones and misses some; the assay was immunoSEQ multiplex PCR. V, J and clone size reflect that table, while D and trimming were determined from the DNA. The table has approximately 300,000 clones, about 90% seen once. The sequenced sample was peripheral blood. This TCR was recovered from a woman aged 40 to 55 with acute or convalescent COVID-19. This chain connects TRBV27 to TRBJ2-5, with 10 positions matching TRBD2. The CDR3 region is CASSLQLAGETQYF. The CDR3 region has the DNA TGTGCCAGCAGTTTACAACTAGCGGGGGAGACCCAGTACTTC.